Listed below are T cell receptor beta chains from one sample, sequenced in a study of cytomegalovirus exposure and HLA in healthy donors. Method: immunoSEQ multiplex PCR; TCRdb's copy keeps in-frame clones and lacks some. The table has 95,000 to 150,000 clones, around four fifths seen once; the top ten hold 3.6%. The sample comprised PBMCs. The receptor source for this set is a woman in her forties in good health and CMV-seropositive. The CDR3 runs from the conserved cysteine through the conserved F or W. A D gene is named only where the DNA matches it firmly. Not all rows give a size; the values are once, few, many and, for expanded clones, a class.

d_gene | j_gene | v_gene | abundance | CDR3aa | CDR3nt
TRBD1 | TRBJ2-3 | TRBV15 | once | CATSRDRGDTQYF | TGTGCCACCAGCAGGGACAGGGGAGATACGCAGTATTTT
TRBD1 | TRBJ2-5 | TRBV7-9 | once | CASSPGTAQETQYF | TGTGCCAGCAGCCCTGGGACAGCTCAAGAGACCCAGTACTTC
NA | TRBJ2-7 | TRBV28 | NA | CASGHSHEQYF | TGTGCCAGCGGACACAGTCACGAGCAGTACTTC
TRBD2 | TRBJ2-1 | TRBV5-4 | NA | CASSDRGRVGEQFF | TGTGCCAGCAGCGATCGAGGGAGGGTGGGAGAGCAGTTCTTC
TRBD1 | TRBJ1-2 | TRBV15 | NA | CATSREPGTGGYTF | TGTGCCACCAGCAGAGAACCAGGGACAGGCGGCTACACCTTC
TRBD2 | TRBJ2-1 | TRBV5-1 | NA | CASERGLAGHNEQFF | TGCGCCAGCGAGCGGGGACTAGCGGGACACAATGAGCAGTTCTTC
TRBD1 | TRBJ2-7 | TRBV28 | NA | CASRSGGIGYEQYF | TGTGCCAGCAGGTCAGGGGGCATCGGCTACGAGCAGTACTTC
TRBD1 | TRBJ1-5 | TRBV7-8 | NA | CASSLGQGAQQPQHF | TGTGCCAGCAGCTTGGGACAGGGGGCACAGCAGCCCCAGCATTTT
TRBD2 | TRBJ2-3 | TRBV5-1 | NA | CASSLGLAGNTDTQYF | TGCGCCAGCAGCTTGGGACTAGCCGGAAACACAGATACGCAGTATTTT
NA | TRBJ1-1 | TRBV10-3 | NA | CAIRTANTEAFF | TGTGCCATCAGGACAGCAAACACTGAAGCTTTCTTT
NA | TRBJ2-6 | TRBV5-6 | NA | CASSLVSGANVLTF | TGTGCCAGCAGCTTGGTATCTGGGGCCAACGTCCTGACTTTC
NA | TRBJ1-2 | TRBV19 | NA | CASAGGNRPLF | TGTGCCAGTGCCGGCGGGAACCGACCTCTCTTC
TRBD2 | TRBJ2-1 | TRBV2 | NA | CASREGRLAGYNEQFF | TGTGCCAGCAGGGAGGGGAGGCTAGCGGGTTACAATGAGCAGTTCTTC
TRBD2 | TRBJ2-1 | TRBV10-2 | NA | CASSDPSRAGAENEQFF | TGCGCCAGCAGTGACCCCTCCCGAGCGGGAGCTGAGAATGAGCAGTTCTTC
NA | TRBJ1-1 | TRBV5-4 | NA | CASSTVSGEAFF | TGTGCCAGCAGCACTGTTTCAGGGGAAGCTTTCTTT
TRBD2 | TRBJ2-7 | TRBV7-8 | NA | CASSLELTLAGGFYEQYF | TGTGCCAGCAGCTTAGAATTGACCCTAGCGGGAGGGTTTTACGAGCAGTACTTC
TRBD1 | TRBJ1-1 | TRBV13 | NA | CASSSPSTGDTEAFF | TGTGCCAGCAGCTCCCCCTCGACAGGGGACACTGAAGCTTTCTTT
TRBD2 | TRBJ2-7 | TRBV11-3 | NA | CASSPRGTSGRAGRNEQYF | TGTGCCAGCAGCCCCAGGGGGACTAGCGGGAGGGCCGGTCGGAACGAGCAGTACTTC
TRBD2 | TRBJ2-7 | TRBV7-8 | NA | CASSTWTSGEPYEQYF | TGTGCCAGCAGCACCTGGACTAGCGGAGAGCCCTACGAGCAGTACTTC
TRBD2 | TRBJ2-1 | TRBV6-5 | NA | CASSYSIGRGGNEQFF | TGTGCCAGCAGTTACTCGATCGGGAGGGGGGGGAATGAGCAGTTCTTC
TRBD1 | TRBJ1-1 | TRBV5-6 | NA | CASSFERGLNTEAFF | TGTGCCAGCAGCTTCGAGAGGGGGCTTAACACTGAAGCTTTCTTT
NA | TRBJ2-3 | TRBV5-5 | NA | CASTPWGDYADTQYF | TGTGCCAGCACCCCGTGGGGCGATTACGCAGATACGCAGTATTTT
NA | TRBJ1-2 | TRBV4-2 | NA | CASSPGLNYGYTF | TGTGCCAGCAGCCCAGGACTTAACTATGGCTACACCTTC
TRBD2 | TRBJ2-1 | TRBV7-6 | NA | CASSLNSGRYNEQFF | TGTGCCAGCAGCTTAAATAGCGGGAGGTACAATGAGCAGTTCTTC
TRBD2 | TRBJ2-1 | TRBV5-1 | NA | CASSLASGSGNEQFF | TGCGCCAGCAGCTTGGCTAGCGGGAGTGGGAATGAGCAGTTCTTC
TRBD1 | TRBJ2-5 | TRBV15 | NA | CATSRDLGTGQGVGTQYF | TGTGCCACCAGCAGAGATCTGGGGACGGGACAGGGTGTTGGGACCCAGTACTTC
NA | TRBJ2-3 | TRBV10-3 | NA | CAISGFMVGGDTQYF | TGTGCCATCAGTGGGTTTATGGTAGGAGGCGATACGCAGTATTTT
TRBD2 | TRBJ2-7 | TRBV7-3 | once | CASSPGLAGWNEQYF | TGTGCCAGCAGTCCCGGACTAGCGGGCTGGAACGAGCAGTACTTC
NA | TRBJ1-4 | TRBV29-1 | NA | CSILQGGSEKLFF | TGCAGCATACTACAGGGTGGATCTGAAAAACTGTTTTTT
TRBD2 | TRBJ2-1 | TRBV6-5 | once | CASSPVGGPDEQFF | TGTGCCAGCAGCCCCGTGGGAGGGCCCGATGAGCAGTTCTTC
NA | TRBJ2-5 | TRBV10-3 | NA | CAISELSTMRVEAQYF | TGTGCCATCAGTGAGTTGAGCACTATGAGGGTGGAGGCCCAGTACTTC
TRBD1 | TRBJ1-1 | TRBV4-1 | NA | CASSRQGAGTEAFF | TGCGCCAGCAGCCGCCAGGGGGCAGGGACTGAAGCTTTCTTT
TRBD2 | TRBJ2-1 | TRBV2 | NA | CASTRTGGGAGLTYNEQFF | TGTGCCAGCACCCGGACGGGGGGGGGAGCGGGACTTACCTACAATGAGCAGTTCTTC
TRBD1 | TRBJ1-2 | TRBV6-5 | NA | CASSYHDRGRRGYTF | TGTGCCAGCAGTTACCATGACAGGGGCCGGCGGGGCTACACCTTC
NA | TRBJ2-3 | TRBV4-2 | NA | CASSQDNTDTQYF | TGTGCCAGCAGCCAAGACAATACAGATACGCAGTATTTT
TRBD2 | TRBJ2-2 | TRBV28 | NA | CASSLLLIAGNTGELFF | TGTGCCAGCAGTTTATTGTTAATAGCGGGTAACACCGGGGAGCTGTTTTTT
NA | TRBJ2-3 | TRBV6-5 | NA | CASSYGRDSTQYF | TGTGCCAGCAGTTACGGAAGGGACTCAACGCAGTATTTT
TRBD2 | TRBJ2-1 | TRBV11-2 | NA | CASSASGRVRYEQFF | TGTGCCAGCAGCGCTAGCGGGAGGGTTAGGTACGAGCAGTTCTTC
NA | TRBJ1-1 | TRBV6-5 | NA | CASGARRRTEAFF | TGTGCCAGTGGGGCTAGGAGAAGGACTGAAGCTTTCTTT